A single sample is the source of the 20 T cell receptor beta chains below, sequenced in a study of T cells in narcolepsy. Using immunoSEQ multiplex PCR, the repertoire was profiled, and TCRdb retains in-frame clones only, with some absent. The sample shows about 32,000 clones, less than 90% of them seen only once. The sequencing input was memory (CD45RA-) CD4+ T cells from blood. The origin of the receptors is a human donor in good health.

The V gene is TRBV13, the J gene TRBJ2-1; maybe TRBD2 (6 bases). V was cut by 2 bases and J by 0 bases, with 14 bases left in between. CDR1 and CDR2 (germline): PRHDT, FYEKMQ (reference sequence). The CDR3 loop spans 17 amino acids. The CDR3 DNA reads as TGTGCCAGCAGCTTACTCGGAGGAGGGAGCTCCTACAATGAGCAGTTCTTC. Translating gives CASSLLGGGSSYNEQFF.

The chain employs TRBV5-1 and TRBJ1-1; D unclear. The ends were cut back, 4 bases at V and 0 bases at J, with 7 bases in the middle. The CDR3 loop spans 13 amino acids. The germline V gene encodes CDR1 SGHRS and CDR2 YFSETQ. In DNA form, the CDR3 reads TGCGCCAGCAGCGGAATGATGAACACTGAAGCTTTCTTT. Translation gives CASSGMMNTEAFF.

The chain has TRBV7-9 and TRBJ1-5; D uncertain. Trimming shortened V by 5 bases and J by 3 bases, and 14 bases separated the two germline ends. Germline-derived CDR1 and CDR2 are SEHNR and FQNEAQ (reference sequence). The CDR3 length is 15 residues. CDR3 amino acids: CASSPLWASNQPQHF. The CDR3 DNA follows: TGTGCCAGCAGCCCTCTCTGGGCCTCCAATCAGCCCCAGCATTTT.

The chain couples TRBV5-4 to TRBJ2-7; D may be TRBD2 (6 bases). V lost 4 bases and J lost 4, with 12 bases in between. The length of the CDR3 is 13 residues. The germline CDR1 and CDR2 sequences are SGHNT and YYREEE (reference sequence). The CDR3 loop reads CASSADRGYEQYV. Here the CDR3 DNA reads TGTGCCAGCAGCGCGGACCGGGGGTACGAGCAGTACGTC.

This chain links TRBV5-1 with TRBJ1-1, with 8 bases fitting TRBD1. Trimming at V came to 5 bases and at J to 5 bases, leaving 17 bases not matched to a gene. CDR3 length equals 17 residues. The germline V gene encodes CDR1 SGHRS and CDR2 YFSETQ. In DNA form, the CDR3 reads TGCGCCAGCAGGACCGACAGGGGCCCCCAAATGGGAACTGAAGCTTTCTTT. It specifies CASRTDRGPQMGTEAFF.

This clone was found once. V gene TRBV25-1 combines with J gene TRBJ1-4, with unresolved D. This CDR3 has 15 residues. From germline, CDR1 is MGHDK and CDR2 SYGVNS. Trimming took 8 bases from V and 8 from J, leaving 21 bases between them. The CDR3, as DNA: TGTGCCAGCGCGGGAAAGGAGGGCGCGCGCGAAAAACTGTTTTTT. Translation gives CASAGKEGAREKLFF.

This clone has only one observation. The chain couples TRBV16 to TRBJ1-2; no definite D call. The CDR3 sequence is 12 residues long. V was trimmed by 4 bases and J by 8 bases, leaving 11 bases between them. Germline assignment: CDR1 KGHSY and CDR2 FQNENV. The CDR3 reads CASSPLGRGYTF. The DNA for the CDR3 is TGTGCCAGCAGCCCCCTCGGACGGGGCTACACCTTC.

This chain uses TRBV6-5 with TRBJ1-1; the match to TRBD1 covers 11 bases. The V and J ends lost 5 bases and 4 bases, in that order; junction bases with no gene match: 6. The CDR3 consists of 15 residues. The germline CDR1 and CDR2 sequences are MNHEY and SVGAGI. In DNA form, the CDR3 reads TGTGCCAGCAGTGGGGGACAGGGGGTTGTCACTGAAGCTTTCTTT. Translating gives CASSGGQGVVTEAFF.

The chain couples TRBV6-1 to TRBJ1-1; D possibly corresponds to TRBD1 (5 bases). Deletions cut 5 bases from V and 2 bases from J, with 12 bases between. The CDR3 has 14 residues. Germline loops: CDR1 MNHNS, CDR2 SASEGT. CDR3 nucleotides: TGTGCCAGCAGTCGACAGAACCCCAACACTGAAGCTTTCTTT. Encoded protein: CASSRQNPNTEAFF.

This chain links TRBV5-1 with TRBJ1-3; 7 positions agree with TRBD1. The CDR3 extends over 17 amino acids. The V and J ends lost 4 bases and 0 bases, in that order; junction bases with no gene match: 10. Germline CDR1 reads SGHRS; CDR2 reads YFSETQ. The CDR3 DNA sequence: TGCGCCAGCAGCGGAACGACAGGGCCAAGCTCTGGAAACACCATATATTTT. It yields the protein CASSGTTGPSSGNTIYF.

The chain is built from TRBV7-9 and TRBJ1-1; D is ambiguous. In germline, CDR1 is SEHNR, CDR2 FQNEAQ (reference sequence). The CDR3 loop spans 12 amino acids. V was clipped by 4 bases and J by 11 bases, with 14 bases between them. CDR3 residues: CASSSLNPSAFF. The DNA for the CDR3 is TGTGCCAGCAGCTCCTTGAATCCGTCCGCTTTCTTT.

The chain combines TRBV11-2 with TRBJ1-3; TRBD1 matches at 8 bases. The V segment lost 5 bases and the J segment 2 bases; nucleotides outside the gene matches: 5. Germline V CDR1 and CDR2: SGHAT, FQNNGV. The CDR3 is 15 residues long. The CDR3 here is CASSPTGVAGNTIYF. The CDR3 DNA sequence: TGTGCCAGCAGCCCGACAGGGGTTGCTGGAAACACCATATATTTT.

The gene calls are TRBV7-8 and TRBJ1-5, with D unresolved. The CDR3 is 10 residues long. The germline V gene has CDR1 SGHVS and CDR2 FQNEAQ. V lost 10 bases and J 6 bases, leaving 7 bases between the germline ends. In DNA, the CDR3 is TGTGCCAACCTGTTTCAGCCCCAGCATTTT. The encoded protein is CANLFQPQHF.

This sequence joins TRBV6-5 and TRBJ1-3, with D unresolved. Germline lookup yields CDR1 MNHEY and CDR2 SVGAGI. CDR3 size: 14 residues. V was clipped by 5 bases and J by 6 bases, with 14 bases between them. The CDR3 DNA reads TGTGCCAGCAGTGAACGGGGTTTGGAAAACACCATATATTTT. Translating gives CASSERGLENTIYF.

The chain employs TRBV27 and TRBJ2-3, with TRBD1 as a possible D gene (5 bases). The CDR3 consists of 14 residues. The germline V and J ends were trimmed by 5 bases and 3 bases, with 12 bases remaining between them. Germline assignment: CDR1 MNHEY and CDR2 SMNVEV (reference sequence). CDR3 residues: CASSLRQRTDTQYF. DNA of the CDR3: TGTGCCAGCAGTCTAAGACAGAGGACAGATACGCAGTATTTT.

V usage is TRBV27 and J usage is TRBJ2-5; D is undetermined. The CDR3 runs 13 residues. Germline V gene lookup returns CDR1 MNHEY and CDR2 SMNVEV (reference sequence). With 7 bases removed from V and 4 bases from J, the gap between germline ends came to 13 bases. The CDR3 is CASMENGIETQYF. The CDR3 DNA is TGTGCCAGCATGGAGAATGGTATAGAGACCCAGTACTTC.

V usage is TRBV28 and J usage is TRBJ1-6, with TRBD1 matching over 7 bases. V lost 7 bases to trimming and J lost 6 bases; unmatched junction nucleotides: 9. The CDR3 is made up of 15 amino acids. Per the germline V gene, CDR1 is MDHEN and CDR2 is SYDVKM. The CDR3 sequence is CASNLQGLGNSPLHF. The CDR3 DNA sequence: TGTGCCAGCAACCTACAGGGGTTAGGTAATTCACCCCTCCACTTT.

The chain is built from TRBV5-8 and TRBJ2-7; D not certain. The CDR3 spans 12 residues. The V and J ends lost 4 bases and 0 bases respectively, with 5 bases between them. CDR1 and CDR2 from the germline V gene are SGHTS and YDEGEE. In DNA form, the CDR3 reads TGTGCCAGCAGCCTGAGCTCCTACGAGCAGTACTTC. Protein: CASSLSSYEQYF.

This chain links TRBV21-1 with TRBJ2-1; the DNA was not used to check the table's D call, TRBD2. TRBV21-1 is assigned pseudogene status. The CDR3 is made up of 22 amino acids. The CDR3 DNA sequence: TGTGCCAGCAGCCCCAGGATGGGACTAGCGGGGGGACCAAAATTCTCCTACAATGAGCAGTTCTTC. It specifies CASSPRMGLAGGPKFSYNEQFF.

The CDR3 region is CASSNDAGETQYF. Here the CDR3 DNA reads TGTGCCAGCAGTAACGACGCGGGAGAGACCCAGTACTTC. The chain recombines TRBV6-1 with TRBJ2-5; D is possibly TRBD2 (5 bases). The CDR3 runs to 13 residues. Germline assignment: CDR1 MNHNS and CDR2 SASEGT. V lost 5 bases and J 4 bases, leaving 11 bases between the germline ends.